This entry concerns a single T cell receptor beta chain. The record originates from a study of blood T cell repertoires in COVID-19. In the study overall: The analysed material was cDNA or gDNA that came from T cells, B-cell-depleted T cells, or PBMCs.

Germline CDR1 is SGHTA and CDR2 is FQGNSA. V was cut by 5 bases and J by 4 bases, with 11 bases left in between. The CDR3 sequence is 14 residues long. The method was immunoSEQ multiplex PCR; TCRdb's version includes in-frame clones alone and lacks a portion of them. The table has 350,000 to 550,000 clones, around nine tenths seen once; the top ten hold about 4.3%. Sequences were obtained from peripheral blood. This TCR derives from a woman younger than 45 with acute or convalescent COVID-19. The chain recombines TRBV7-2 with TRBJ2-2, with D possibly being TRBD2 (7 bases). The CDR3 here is CASSIGGGTGELFF. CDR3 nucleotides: TGTGCCAGCAGCATAGGGGGGGGCACCGGGGAGCTGTTTTTT.